This TCR beta chain comes out of a study of blood T cell repertoires in COVID-19. The overall study: The origin of the acute and convalescent COVID-19 samples was the United States, Italy and Spain. The cDNA or gDNA used as material had been derived from T cells, B-cell-depleted T cells, or PBMCs.

The authors' processing: Nucleated cell counts were estimated from reference gene primer amplification. Sequencing was performed with immunoSEQ multiplex PCR; in TCRdb, only in-frame clones are kept and a portion is missing. That table is the source of V, J and clone size, and D and trimming were worked out from the DNA. The sample lists roughly 80,000 clones; more than 75% were seen once. This clone came up once. This CDR3 spans 15 amino acids. Per the germline V gene, CDR1 is MNHEY and CDR2 is SVGEGT. V shed 4 bases, J shed 7 bases, and the junction held 9 bases outside the gene matches. V gene TRBV6-2 or TRBV6-3 combines with J gene TRBJ2-4; 8 bases are shared with TRBD1. The receptor was derived from a woman over 75 with active or convalescent COVID-19. Sequencing was carried out using peripheral blood. The CDR3: CASSFLPGQVNIQYF. As DNA, the CDR3 is TGTGCCAGCAGTTTTCTCCCGGGACAGGTGAACATTCAGTACTTC.